A selection of T cell receptor beta chains follows, all from one sample in a study of blood T cell repertoires in COVID-19. Generated by immunoSEQ multiplex PCR, the TCRdb table keeps only in-frame clones and is missing some. The sample has around 79,000 clones; approximately 80% are singletons. Sequenced: peripheral blood. All receptors come from an older woman with acute or convalescent COVID-19. The CDR3 runs from the conserved cysteine through the conserved F or W. D genes are given only for firm matches. Only some rows state a clone size, as once, few, many or a class for expanded clones.

>TRBV23-1|-|-|TRBJ1-1
CASLETVNTEAFF
TGCGCCAGCCTGGAGACAGTGAACACTGAAGCTTTCTTT
>TRBV24-1|TRBD1|few|TRBJ1-2
CATSDVTGNYGYTF
TGTGCCACCAGTGATGTGACAGGGAACTATGGCTACACCTTC
>TRBV18|TRBD1|-|TRBJ1-4
CASSPEQGDWYEKLFF
TGTGCCAGCTCACCCGAACAGGGGGATTGGTATGAAAAACTGTTTTTT
>TRBV30|-|-|TRBJ1-2
CACSPKGGAGGYTF
TGTGCCTGTTCCCCCAAGGGGGGGGCAGGTGGCTACACCTTC
>TRBV2|-|once|TRBJ1-5
CASSEGGAGNQPQHF
TGTGCCAGCAGTGAGGGGGGGGCCGGCAATCAGCCCCAGCATTTT
>TRBV14|TRBD1|few|TRBJ1-2
CASSPGQGAITYYGYTF
TGTGCCAGCAGCCCGGGACAGGGGGCCATAACCTACTATGGCTACACCTTC
>TRBV6-6|-|-|TRBJ1-1
CASSYGGSTEAFF
TGTGCCAGCAGTTATGGGGGGAGCACTGAAGCTTTCTTT
>TRBV10-3|TRBD1|-|TRBJ2-3
CAIRSGGLGSDTQYF
TGTGCCATCCGGTCAGGGGGCTTGGGTTCAGATACGCAGTATTTT
>TRBV12-3/TRBV12-4|TRBD1|few|TRBJ1-1
CASSRGQKAFF
TGTGCCAGCAGCCGGGGACAGAAAGCTTTCTTT
>TRBV6-1|-|-|TRBJ2-3
CASSETGQRTDTQYF
TGTGCCAGCAGTGAAACTGGACAGCGTACAGATACGCAGTATTTT
>TRBV27|TRBD2|-|TRBJ2-5
CASSFLGGAETQYF
TGTGCCAGCAGTTTTCTCGGGGGGGCGGAGACCCAGTACTTC
>TRBV10-3|-|-|TRBJ2-2
CAISERTRGSDNTGELFF
TGTGCCATCAGTGAGAGAACTCGAGGATCGGATAACACCGGGGAGCTGTTTTTT
>TRBV2|-|-|TRBJ1-6
CASSIYRNSPLHF
TGTGCCAGCAGCATATACAGGAATTCACCCCTCCACTTT
>TRBV19|-|-|TRBJ2-6
CASSMRTSGANVLTF
TGTGCCAGTAGTATGAGAACGTCCGGGGCCAACGTCCTGACTTTC
>TRBV9|-|-|TRBJ2-3
CASSPWPGRTDTQYF
TGTGCCAGCAGCCCCTGGCCTGGTCGCACAGATACGCAGTATTTT
>TRBV29-1|-|once|TRBJ2-4
CSVEPVSRAKNIQYF
TGCAGCGTTGAACCCGTGTCGAGGGCCAAAAACATTCAGTACTTC
>TRBV6-6|-|-|TRBJ1-2
CASSPGGVGYTF
TGTGCCAGCAGTCCTGGGGGGGTTGGCTACACCTTC
>TRBV9|-|-|TRBJ2-7
CASSVGASSYEQYF
TGTGCCAGCAGCGTAGGAGCGAGCTCCTACGAGCAGTACTTC
>TRBV19|TRBD1|few|TRBJ2-7
CASSQTGGWDEQYF
TGTGCCAGTAGTCAAACAGGGGGCTGGGACGAGCAGTACTTC
>TRBV5-1|-|few|TRBJ1-2
CASSPGDGNYGYTF
TGCGCCAGCAGCCCGGGGGACGGTAACTATGGCTACACCTTC
>TRBV6-1|TRBD1|-|TRBJ2-6
CASSVLKGQVLKAGANVLTF
TGTGCCAGCAGTGTTTTAAAGGGACAGGTCCTGAAGGCTGGGGCCAACGTCCTGACTTTC
>TRBV11-3|TRBD2|-|TRBJ2-3
CASSLGGGASTDTQYF
TGTGCCAGCAGCTTGGGCGGGGGGGCCTCGACAGATACGCAGTATTTT
>TRBV7-2|TRBD2|-|TRBJ2-2
CASSLRLTSGGNTGELFF
TGTGCCAGCAGCTTACGGCTGACTAGCGGGGGTAACACCGGGGAGCTGTTTTTT
>TRBV6-2/TRBV6-3|TRBD2|-|TRBJ2-3
CASSSAGDRTDTQYF
TGTGCCAGCAGTTCGGCGGGGGACCGTACAGATACGCAGTATTTT
>TRBV11-2|TRBD2|-|TRBJ2-3
CASSLGRGGPSTDTQYF
TGTGCCAGCAGCTTAGGCCGGGGGGGGCCGAGCACAGATACGCAGTATTTT
>TRBV6-5|-|-|TRBJ1-1
CASTFELGTEAFF
TGTGCCAGCACATTTGAGCTCGGGACTGAAGCTTTCTTT
>TRBV5-5|-|-|TRBJ1-1
CASSWGEASGEAFF
TGTGCCAGCAGCTGGGGGGAAGCGAGCGGGGAAGCTTTCTTT
>TRBV6-5|-|-|TRBJ1-5
CASSRQDNQPQHF
TGTGCCAGCAGCCGACAGGACAATCAGCCCCAGCATTTT
>TRBV30|TRBD1|-|TRBJ1-5
CAWSVAGTGNQPQHF
TGTGCCTGGAGTGTCGCCGGGACAGGTAATCAGCCCCAGCATTTT